The subject of this entry is one TCR beta chain. Its antigen remains unknown. The sample originates from a study of CD8+CD57+ T cells in acquired aplastic anemia. Study context: Each DNA sample taken from sorted CD4+ and CD8+ cells came to about 3.2 ug on average. Study outcomes and limitations: No significant patient-versus-control difference appeared in CD8+ Simpson's diversity. Both patients and controls carried the same twenty-nine CD8+ CDR3 sequences.

Patients sequenced had flow cytometry evidence of CD8+CD57+ cell expansion. Every patient presented with severe acquired aplastic anemia. Template material for TCR beta VDJ and CDR3 profiling consisted of genomic DNA. TCRdb re-analysed the reads in MiXCR, keeping a single row per CDR3 protein. This sample has 150,000 to 200,000 distinct CDR3 sequences; 47% occur once, and the top ten carry about 1%. The germline V gene has CDR1 SQVTM and CDR2 ANQGSEA. V lost 7 bases and J lost 0, with 15 bases in between. The CDR3 spans 14 residues. The source material was sorted CD4+, CD8+, or CD8+CD57+ T cells (not recorded which) from PBMCs. This chain joins TRBV29-1 and TRBJ1-1; the D gene is possibly TRBD1 (5 bases). This TCR was recovered from a human donor with aplastic anemia. CDR3 protein: CSASQGVMNTEAFF. The CDR3 region has the DNA TGCAGCGCCTCTCAGGGTGTCATGAACACTGAAGCTTTCTTT.